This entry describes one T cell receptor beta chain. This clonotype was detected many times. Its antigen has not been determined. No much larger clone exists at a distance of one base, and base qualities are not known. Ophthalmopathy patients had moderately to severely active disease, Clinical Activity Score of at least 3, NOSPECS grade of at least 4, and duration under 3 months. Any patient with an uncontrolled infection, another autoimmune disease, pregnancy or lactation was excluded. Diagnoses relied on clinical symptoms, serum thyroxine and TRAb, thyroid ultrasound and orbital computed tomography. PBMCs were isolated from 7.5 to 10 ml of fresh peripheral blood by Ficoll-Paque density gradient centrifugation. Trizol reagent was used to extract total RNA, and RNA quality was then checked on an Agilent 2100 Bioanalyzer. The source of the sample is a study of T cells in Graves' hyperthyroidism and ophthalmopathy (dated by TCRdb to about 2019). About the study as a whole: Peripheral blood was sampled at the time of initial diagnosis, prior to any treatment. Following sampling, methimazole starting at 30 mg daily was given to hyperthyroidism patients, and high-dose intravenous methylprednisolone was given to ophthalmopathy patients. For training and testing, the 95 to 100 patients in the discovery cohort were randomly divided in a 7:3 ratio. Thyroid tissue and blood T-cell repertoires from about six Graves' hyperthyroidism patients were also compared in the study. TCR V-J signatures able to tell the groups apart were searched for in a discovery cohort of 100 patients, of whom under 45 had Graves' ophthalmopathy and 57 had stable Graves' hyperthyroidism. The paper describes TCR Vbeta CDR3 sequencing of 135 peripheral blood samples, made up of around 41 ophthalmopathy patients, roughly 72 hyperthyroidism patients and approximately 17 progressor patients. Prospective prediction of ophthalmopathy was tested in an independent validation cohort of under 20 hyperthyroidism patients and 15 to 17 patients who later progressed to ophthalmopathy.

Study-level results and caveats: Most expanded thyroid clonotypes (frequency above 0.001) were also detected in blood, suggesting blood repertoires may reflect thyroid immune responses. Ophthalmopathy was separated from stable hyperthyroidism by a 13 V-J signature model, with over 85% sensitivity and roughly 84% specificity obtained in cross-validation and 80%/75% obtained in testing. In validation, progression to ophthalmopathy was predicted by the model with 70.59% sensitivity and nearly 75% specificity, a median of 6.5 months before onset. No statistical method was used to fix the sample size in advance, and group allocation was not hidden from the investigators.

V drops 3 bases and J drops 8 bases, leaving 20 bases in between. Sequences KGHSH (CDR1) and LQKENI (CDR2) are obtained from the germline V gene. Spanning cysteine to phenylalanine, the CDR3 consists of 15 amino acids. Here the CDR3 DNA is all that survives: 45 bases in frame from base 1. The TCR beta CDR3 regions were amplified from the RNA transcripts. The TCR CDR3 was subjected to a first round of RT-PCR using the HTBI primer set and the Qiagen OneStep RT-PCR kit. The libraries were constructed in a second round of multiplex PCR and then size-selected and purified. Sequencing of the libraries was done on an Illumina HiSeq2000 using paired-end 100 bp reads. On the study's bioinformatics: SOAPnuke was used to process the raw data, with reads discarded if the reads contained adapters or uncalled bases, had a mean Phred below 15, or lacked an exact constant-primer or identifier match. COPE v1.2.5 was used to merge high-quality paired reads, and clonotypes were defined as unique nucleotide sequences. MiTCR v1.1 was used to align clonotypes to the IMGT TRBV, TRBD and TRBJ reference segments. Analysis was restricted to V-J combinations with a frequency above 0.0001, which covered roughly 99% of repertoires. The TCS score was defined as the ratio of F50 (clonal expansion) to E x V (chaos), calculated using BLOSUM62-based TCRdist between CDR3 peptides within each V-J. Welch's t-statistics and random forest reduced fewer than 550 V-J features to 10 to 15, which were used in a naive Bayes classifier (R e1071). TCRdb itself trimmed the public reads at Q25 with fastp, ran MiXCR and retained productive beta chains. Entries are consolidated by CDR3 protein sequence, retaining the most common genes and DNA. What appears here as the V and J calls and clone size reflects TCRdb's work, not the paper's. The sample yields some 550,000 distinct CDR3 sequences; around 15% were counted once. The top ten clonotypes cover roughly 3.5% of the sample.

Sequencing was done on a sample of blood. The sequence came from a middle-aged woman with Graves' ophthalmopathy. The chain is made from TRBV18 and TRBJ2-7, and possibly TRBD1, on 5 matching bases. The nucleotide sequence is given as TGTGCCAGCTCACCGGTCGACAGTACCTTGGGGAAGCAGTACTTC. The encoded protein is CASSPVDSTLGKQYF.